This T cell receptor (beta chain) was recorded in a study of blood T cell repertoires in COVID-19. Overall study: PBMCs, B-cell-depleted T cells, or T cells provided the cDNA or gDNA that made up the material.

The germline V gene encodes CDR1 MDHEN and CDR2 SYDVKM. V lost 3 bases, J lost 3 bases, and 15 bases lay in between. The CDR3 consists of 15 residues. Clones were sequenced by immunoSEQ multiplex PCR, and TCRdb holds only the in-frame ones, with some missing. The sample shows about 120,000 clones, around 80% of them seen only once. The receptor's source is a man aged 60 to 75 with active or convalescent COVID-19. The chain employs TRBV28 and TRBJ2-7; maybe TRBD2 (5 bases). Sequenced sample: peripheral blood. CDR3: CASSFSRSGGYEQYF. The CDR3 DNA reads TGTGCCAGCAGTTTCTCCCGGTCCGGAGGCTACGAGCAGTACTTC.